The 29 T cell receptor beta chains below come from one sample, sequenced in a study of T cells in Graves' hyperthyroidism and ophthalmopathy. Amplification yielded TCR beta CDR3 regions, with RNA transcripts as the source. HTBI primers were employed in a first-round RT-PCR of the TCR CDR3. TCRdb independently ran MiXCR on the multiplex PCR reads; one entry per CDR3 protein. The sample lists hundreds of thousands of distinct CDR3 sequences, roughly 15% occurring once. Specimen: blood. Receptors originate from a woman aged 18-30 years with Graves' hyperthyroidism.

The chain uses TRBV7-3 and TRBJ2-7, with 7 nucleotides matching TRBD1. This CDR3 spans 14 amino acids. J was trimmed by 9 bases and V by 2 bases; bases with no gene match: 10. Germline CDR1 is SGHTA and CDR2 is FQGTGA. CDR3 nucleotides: TGTGCCAGCAGCTTAGGGGGACAGAGCCGCCCGCAGTACTTC. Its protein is CASSLGGQSRPQYF. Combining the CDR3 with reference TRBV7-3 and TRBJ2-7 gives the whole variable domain GAGVSQTPSNKVTEKGKYVELRCDPISGHTALYWYRQSLGQGPEFLIYFQGTGAADDSGLPNDRFFAVRPEGSVSTLKIQRTERGDSAVYLCASSLGGQSRPQYFGPGTRLTVT.

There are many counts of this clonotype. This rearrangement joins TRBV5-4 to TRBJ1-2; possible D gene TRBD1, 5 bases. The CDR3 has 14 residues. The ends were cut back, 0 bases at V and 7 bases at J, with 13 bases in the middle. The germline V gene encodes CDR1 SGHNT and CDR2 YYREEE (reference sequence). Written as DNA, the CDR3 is TGTGCCAGCAGCTTGGTGGGAGGGGCCGGTGGCTACACCTTC. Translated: CASSLVGGAGGYTF.

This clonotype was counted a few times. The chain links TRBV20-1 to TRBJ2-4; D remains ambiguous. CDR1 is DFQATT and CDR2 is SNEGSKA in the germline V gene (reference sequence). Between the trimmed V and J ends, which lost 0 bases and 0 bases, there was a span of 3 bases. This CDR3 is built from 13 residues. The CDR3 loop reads CSARDLAKNIQYF. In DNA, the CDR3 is TGCAGTGCTAGAGATCTAGCCAAAAACATTCAGTACTTC.

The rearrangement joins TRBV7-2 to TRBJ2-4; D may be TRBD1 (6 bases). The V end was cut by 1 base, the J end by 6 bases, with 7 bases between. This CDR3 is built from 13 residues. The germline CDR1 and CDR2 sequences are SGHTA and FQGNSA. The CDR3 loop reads CASSLGTVNIQYF. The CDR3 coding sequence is TGTGCCAGCAGCTTAGGGACAGTAAACATTCAGTACTTC.

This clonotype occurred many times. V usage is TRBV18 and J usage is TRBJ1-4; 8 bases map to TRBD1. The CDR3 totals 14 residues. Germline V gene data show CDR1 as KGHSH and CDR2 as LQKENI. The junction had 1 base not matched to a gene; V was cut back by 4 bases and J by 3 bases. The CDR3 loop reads CASSQQGANEKLFF. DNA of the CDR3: TGTGCCAGCTCACAACAGGGGGCTAATGAAAAACTGTTTTTT.

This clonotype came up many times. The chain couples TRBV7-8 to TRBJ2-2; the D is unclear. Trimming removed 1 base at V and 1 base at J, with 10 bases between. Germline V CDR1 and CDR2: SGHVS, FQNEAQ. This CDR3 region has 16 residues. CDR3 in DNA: TGTGCCAGCAGCTTAGGTCTCTGGGTGAACACCGGGGAGCTGTTTTTT. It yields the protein CASSLGLWVNTGELFF.

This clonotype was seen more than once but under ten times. The CDR3 bases are TGCAGTGCTACAGACAGGGGGTTCGGTGAGACCCAGTACTTC. The encoded protein is CSATDRGFGETQYF. J is TRBJ2-5 and V is TRBV20-1; TRBD1 aligns across 9 bases. The CDR3 spans 14 residues. The V segment lost 4 bases and the J segment 5 bases; nucleotides outside the gene matches: 8. Germline values: CDR1 DFQATT, CDR2 SNEGSKA (reference sequence).

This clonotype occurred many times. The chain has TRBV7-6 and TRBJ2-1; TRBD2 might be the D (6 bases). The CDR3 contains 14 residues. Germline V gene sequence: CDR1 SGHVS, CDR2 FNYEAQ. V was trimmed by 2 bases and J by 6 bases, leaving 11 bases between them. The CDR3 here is CASSLSEGSNEQFF. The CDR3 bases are TGTGCCAGCAGCTTATCGGAGGGTAGCAATGAGCAGTTCTTC.

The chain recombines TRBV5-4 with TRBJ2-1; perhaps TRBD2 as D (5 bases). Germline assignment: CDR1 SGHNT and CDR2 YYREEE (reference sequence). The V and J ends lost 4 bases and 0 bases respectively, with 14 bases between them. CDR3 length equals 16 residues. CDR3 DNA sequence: TGTGCCAGCAGCCCCGCCGGGCGGGTCTCCTACAATGAGCAGTTCTTC. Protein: CASSPAGRVSYNEQFF.

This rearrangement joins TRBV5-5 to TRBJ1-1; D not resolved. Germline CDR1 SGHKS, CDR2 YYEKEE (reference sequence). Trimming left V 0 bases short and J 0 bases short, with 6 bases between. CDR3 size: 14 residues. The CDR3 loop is CASSLDNLNTEAFF. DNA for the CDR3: TGTGCCAGCAGCTTGGACAACCTGAACACTGAAGCTTTCTTT.

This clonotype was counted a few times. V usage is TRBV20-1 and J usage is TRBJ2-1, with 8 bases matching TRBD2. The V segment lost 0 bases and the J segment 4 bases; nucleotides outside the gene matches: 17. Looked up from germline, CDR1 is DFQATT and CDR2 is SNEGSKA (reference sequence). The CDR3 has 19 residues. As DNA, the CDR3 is TGCAGTGCTAGAGACCCCCGCCGGGGGGGGCCCCGCCTTTACAATGAGCAGTTCTTC. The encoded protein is CSARDPRRGGPRLYNEQFF.

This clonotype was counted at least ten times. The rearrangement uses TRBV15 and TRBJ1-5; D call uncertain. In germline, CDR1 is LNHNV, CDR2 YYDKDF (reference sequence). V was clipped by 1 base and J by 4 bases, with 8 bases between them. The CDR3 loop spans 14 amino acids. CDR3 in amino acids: CATSRVGGNQPQHF. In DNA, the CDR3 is TGTGCCACCAGCAGAGTAGGCGGGAATCAGCCCCAGCATTTT.

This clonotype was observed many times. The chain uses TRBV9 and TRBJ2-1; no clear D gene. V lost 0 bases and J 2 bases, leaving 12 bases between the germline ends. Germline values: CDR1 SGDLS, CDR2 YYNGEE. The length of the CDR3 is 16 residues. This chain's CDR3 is CASSVDSKPTYNEQFF. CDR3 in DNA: TGTGCCAGCAGCGTAGACAGCAAACCCACCTACAATGAGCAGTTCTTC.

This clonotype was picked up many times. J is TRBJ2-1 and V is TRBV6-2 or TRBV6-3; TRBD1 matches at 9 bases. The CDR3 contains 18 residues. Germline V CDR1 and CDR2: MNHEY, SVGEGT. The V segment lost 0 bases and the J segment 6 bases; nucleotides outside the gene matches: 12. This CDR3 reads CASSYSSKGDRDPNEQFF. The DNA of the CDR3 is TGTGCCAGCAGTTACTCGAGTAAAGGGGACAGGGACCCCAATGAGCAGTTCTTC.

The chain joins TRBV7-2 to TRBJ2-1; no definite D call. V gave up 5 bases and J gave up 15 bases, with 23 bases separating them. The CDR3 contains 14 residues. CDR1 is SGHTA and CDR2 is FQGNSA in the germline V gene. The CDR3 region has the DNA TGTGCCAGCAGCCAAAATCTAGGAGCCGAATTTTTGTTCTTC. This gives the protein CASSQNLGAEFLFF.

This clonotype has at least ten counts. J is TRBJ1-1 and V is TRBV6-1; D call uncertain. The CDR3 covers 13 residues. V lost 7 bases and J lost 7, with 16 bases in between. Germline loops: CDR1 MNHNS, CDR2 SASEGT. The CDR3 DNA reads TGTGCCAGCACCGCGGAAGGGCAGCTTGAAGCTTTCTTT. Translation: CASTAEGQLEAFF.

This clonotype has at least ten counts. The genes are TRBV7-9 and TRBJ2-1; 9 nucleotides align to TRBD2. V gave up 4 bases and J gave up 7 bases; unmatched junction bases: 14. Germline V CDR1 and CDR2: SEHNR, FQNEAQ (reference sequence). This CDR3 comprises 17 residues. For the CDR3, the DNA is TGTGCCAGCAGCTCTTCCCGGGCTAGCGGGACTCGGAATGAGCAGTTCTTC. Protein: CASSSSRASGTRNEQFF.

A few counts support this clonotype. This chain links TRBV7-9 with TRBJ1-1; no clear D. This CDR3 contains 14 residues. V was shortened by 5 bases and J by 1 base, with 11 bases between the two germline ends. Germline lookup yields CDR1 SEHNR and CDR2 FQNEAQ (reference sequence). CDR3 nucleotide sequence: TGTGCCAGCAGCCCCCGGACGGAGAACACTGAAGCTTTCTTT. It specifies CASSPRTENTEAFF.

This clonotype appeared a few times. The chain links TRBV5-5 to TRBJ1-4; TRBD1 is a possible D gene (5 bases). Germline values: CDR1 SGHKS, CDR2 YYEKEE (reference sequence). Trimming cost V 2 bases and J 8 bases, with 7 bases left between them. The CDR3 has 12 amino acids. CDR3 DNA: TGTGCCAGCAGCTTTTGGGGGGAAAAACTGTTTTTT. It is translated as CASSFWGEKLFF.

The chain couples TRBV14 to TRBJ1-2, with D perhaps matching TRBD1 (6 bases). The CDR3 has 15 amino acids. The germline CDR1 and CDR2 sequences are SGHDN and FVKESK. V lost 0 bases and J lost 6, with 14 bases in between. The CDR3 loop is CASSQDLTGLDGYTF. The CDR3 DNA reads TGTGCCAGCAGCCAAGATCTGACAGGATTGGATGGCTACACCTTC.

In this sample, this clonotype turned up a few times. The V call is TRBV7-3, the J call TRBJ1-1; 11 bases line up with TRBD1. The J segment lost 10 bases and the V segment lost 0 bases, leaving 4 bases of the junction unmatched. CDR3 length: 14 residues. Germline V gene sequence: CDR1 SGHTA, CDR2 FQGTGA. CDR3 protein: CASSLTGQGDGAFF. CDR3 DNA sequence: TGTGCCAGCAGCTTAACGGGACAGGGGGACGGAGCTTTCTTT.

As DNA, the CDR3 is TGTGCCAGCAGTGTATCAGGGTCCGCGGATACGCAGTATTTT. Amino acids: CASSVSGSADTQYF. The chain couples TRBV6-2 or TRBV6-3 to TRBJ2-3; TRBD1 is a possible D gene (5 bases). The V end lost 5 bases, the J end lost 6 bases, and 15 bases lay between the germline ends. CDR3 length: 14 residues. Germline lookup yields CDR1 MNHEY and CDR2 SVGEGT.

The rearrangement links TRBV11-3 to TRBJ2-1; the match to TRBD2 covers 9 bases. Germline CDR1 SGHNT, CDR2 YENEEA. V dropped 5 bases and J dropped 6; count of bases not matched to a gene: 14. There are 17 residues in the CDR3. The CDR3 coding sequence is TGTGCCAGCAGCCTTAACGGGGGCGCGGGAGGGCTCAATGAGCAGTTCTTC. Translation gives CASSLNGGAGGLNEQFF. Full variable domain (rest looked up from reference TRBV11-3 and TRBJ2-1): EAGVVQSPRYKIIEKKQPVAFWCNPISGHNTLYWYLQNLGQGPELLIRYENEEAVDDSQLPKDRFSAERLKGVDSTLKIQPAELGDSAVYLCASSLNGGAGGLNEQFFGPGTRLTVL.

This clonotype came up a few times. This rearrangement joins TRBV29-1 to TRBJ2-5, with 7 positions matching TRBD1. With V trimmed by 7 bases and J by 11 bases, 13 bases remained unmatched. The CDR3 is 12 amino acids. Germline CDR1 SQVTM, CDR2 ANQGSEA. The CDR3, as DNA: TGCAGCGCCCAAGGGACAGTTGGAGTACAGTACTTC. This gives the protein CSAQGTVGVQYF.

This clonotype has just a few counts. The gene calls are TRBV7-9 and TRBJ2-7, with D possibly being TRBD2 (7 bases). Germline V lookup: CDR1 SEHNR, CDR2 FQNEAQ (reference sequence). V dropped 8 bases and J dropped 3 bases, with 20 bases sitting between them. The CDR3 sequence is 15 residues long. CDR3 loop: CASGPQGGTRYEQYF. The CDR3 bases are TGTGCCAGCGGCCCACAGGGAGGGACACGCTACGAGCAGTACTTC.

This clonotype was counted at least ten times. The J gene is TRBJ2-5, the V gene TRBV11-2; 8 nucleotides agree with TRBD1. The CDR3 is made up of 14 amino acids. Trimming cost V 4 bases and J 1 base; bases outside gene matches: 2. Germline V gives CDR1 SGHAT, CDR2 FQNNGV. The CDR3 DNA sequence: TGTGCCAGCAGCTCTGGGACAGGCCAAGAGACCCAGTACTTC. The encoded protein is CASSSGTGQETQYF.

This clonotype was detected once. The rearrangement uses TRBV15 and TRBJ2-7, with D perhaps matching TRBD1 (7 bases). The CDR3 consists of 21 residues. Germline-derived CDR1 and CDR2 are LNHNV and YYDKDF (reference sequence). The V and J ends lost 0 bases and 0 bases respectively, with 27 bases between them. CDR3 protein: CATSRDWGEPATGQSSYEQYF. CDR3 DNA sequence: TGTGCCACCAGCAGAGATTGGGGGGAACCGGCGACGGGACAGAGCTCCTACGAGCAGTACTTC.

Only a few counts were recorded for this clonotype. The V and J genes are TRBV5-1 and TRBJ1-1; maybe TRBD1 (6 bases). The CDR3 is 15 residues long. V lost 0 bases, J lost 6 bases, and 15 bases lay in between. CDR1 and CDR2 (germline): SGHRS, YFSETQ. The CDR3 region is CASSLDPNGGAEAFF. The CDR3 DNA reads TGCGCCAGCAGCTTGGACCCAAACGGGGGCGCTGAAGCTTTCTTT.

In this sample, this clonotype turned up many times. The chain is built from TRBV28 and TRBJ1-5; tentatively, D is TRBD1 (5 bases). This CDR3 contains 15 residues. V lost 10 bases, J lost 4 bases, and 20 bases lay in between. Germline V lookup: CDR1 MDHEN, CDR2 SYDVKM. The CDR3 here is CATSIFGDGNQPQHF. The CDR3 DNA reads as TGTGCCACGTCCATTTTTGGGGACGGGAATCAGCCCCAGCATTTT.